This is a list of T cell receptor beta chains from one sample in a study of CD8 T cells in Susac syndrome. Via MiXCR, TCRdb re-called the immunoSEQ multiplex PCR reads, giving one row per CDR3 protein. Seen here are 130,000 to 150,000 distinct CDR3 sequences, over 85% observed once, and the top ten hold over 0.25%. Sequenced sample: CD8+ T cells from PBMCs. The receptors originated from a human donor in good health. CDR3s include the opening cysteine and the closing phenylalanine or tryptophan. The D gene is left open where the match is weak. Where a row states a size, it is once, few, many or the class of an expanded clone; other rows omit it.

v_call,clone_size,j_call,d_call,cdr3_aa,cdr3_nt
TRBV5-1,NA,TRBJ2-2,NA,CASSKHTGELFF,TGCGCCAGCAGCAAACACACCGGGGAGCTGTTTTTT
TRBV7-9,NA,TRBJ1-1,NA,CASSRMGTEAFF,TGTGCCAGCAGCCGGATGGGAACTGAAGCTTTCTTT
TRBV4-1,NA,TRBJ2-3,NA,CASSQVQNTDTQYF,TGCGCCAGCAGCCAAGTACAGAACACAGATACGCAGTATTTT
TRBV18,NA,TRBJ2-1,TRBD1,CASSPRRQGNSYNEQFF,TGTGCCAGCTCACCACGGCGACAGGGGAACTCCTACAATGAGCAGTTCTTC
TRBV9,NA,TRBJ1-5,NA,CASNQGDTGQPQHF,TGTGCCAGCAACCAGGGCGATACTGGTCAGCCCCAGCATTTT
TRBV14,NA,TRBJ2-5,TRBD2,CASSQSGPLAGGSEETQYF,TGTGCCAGCAGCCAATCAGGGCCCCTAGCGGGAGGGTCCGAAGAGACCCAGTACTTC
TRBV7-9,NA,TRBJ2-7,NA,CASSSPTADSYEQYF,TGTGCCAGCAGCTCACCTACGGCCGACAGTTACGAGCAGTACTTC
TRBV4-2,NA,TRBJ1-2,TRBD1,CASSPDRGDYGYTF,TGTGCCAGCAGCCCTGACAGGGGAGACTATGGCTACACCTTC
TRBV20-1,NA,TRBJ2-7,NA,CSARDRSYEQYF,TGCAGTGCTCGTGACAGGTCCTACGAGCAGTACTTC
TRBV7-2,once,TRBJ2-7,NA,CASSFTVYEQYF,TGTGCCAGCAGCTTTACTGTCTACGAGCAGTACTTC
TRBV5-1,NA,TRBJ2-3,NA,CASSYWTSTDTQYF,TGCGCCAGCAGTTACTGGACCAGCACAGATACGCAGTATTTT
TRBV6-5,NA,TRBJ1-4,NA,CASSYGEKLFF,TGTGCCAGCAGTTACGGTGAAAAACTGTTTTTT
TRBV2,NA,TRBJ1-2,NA,CASSEALGAGKAYGYTF,TGTGCCAGCAGTGAAGCGCTCGGCGCAGGGAAGGCCTATGGCTACACCTTC
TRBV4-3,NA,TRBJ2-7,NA,CASSRGTLAYEQYF,TGCGCCAGCAGCCGCGGGACACTGGCCTACGAGCAGTACTTC
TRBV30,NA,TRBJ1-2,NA,CAWSLGDYGYTF,TGTGCCTGGAGCCTGGGGGACTATGGCTACACCTTC
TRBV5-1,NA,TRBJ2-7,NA,CASSLASQTGEQYF,TGCGCCAGCAGCTTGGCCAGCCAGACGGGCGAGCAGTACTTC
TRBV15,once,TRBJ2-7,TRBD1,CATSIYRGEQYF,TGTGCCACCAGTATTTACAGGGGCGAGCAGTACTTC